The 6 T cell receptor beta chains below all came from one sample that was sequenced in a study of T cell responses to AZD1222 COVID-19 vaccine (dated by TCRdb to about 2021). Receptors were amplified or captured by the immunoSEQ multiplex PCR assay. What TCRdb holds here is the immuneACCESS table cut down to in-frame rearrangements. Part of the clones is not present; checked against another copy, under half of the missing clones reflect an unresolved V gene, and the others are unexplained. Here the sample has 100,000 to 150,000 clones; more than 90% occur a single time. The ten largest clones capture under 2% of the sample. Sample time point, as interpreted from the label and publication: about 28 days (+/-7) after the second vaccine dose. Sequencing was performed on peripheral blood, taken 28 days after the second AZD1222 dose. The receptors derive from an adult who received the AZD1222 COVID-19 vaccine.

The chain uses TRBV5-1 and TRBJ2-1, with D unresolved. The CDR3 extends over 11 amino acids. In germline, CDR1 is SGHRS, CDR2 YFSETQ. V lost 0 bases to trimming and J lost 9 bases, with 4 bases between them. The CDR3 here is CASSLDREQFF. The CDR3 coding sequence is TGCGCCAGCAGCTTGGATCGTGAGCAGTTCTTC.

This sequence joins TRBV11-2 and TRBJ1-1, with D possibly being TRBD1 (5 bases). Trimming stripped 5 bases from V and 5 bases from J, with 21 bases between. The CDR3 spans 16 residues. In germline, CDR1 is SGHAT, CDR2 FQNNGV. CDR3 DNA sequence: TGTGCCAGCAGCCCGCTAAGTAGGGGCGGTGGAACTGAAGCTTTCTTT. Translated: CASSPLSRGGGTEAFF.

The V call is TRBV7-2, the J call TRBJ2-5, with 7 positions matching TRBD2. This CDR3 spans 15 amino acids. V lost 2 bases to trimming and J lost 4 bases; unmatched junction nucleotides: 7. CDR1 and CDR2 (germline): SGHTA, FQGNSA. This CDR3 is CASSLTRERIETQYF. CDR3 DNA: TGTGCCAGCAGCTTAACGCGGGAGAGGATAGAGACCCAGTACTTC.

The chain links TRBV6-5 to TRBJ1-1; 9 bases align to TRBD1. The V and J ends lost 4 bases and 3 bases, in that order; junction bases with no gene match: 3. The CDR3 is 14 residues long. CDR1 is MNHEY, CDR2 SVGAGI, per germline. The CDR3 reads CASSSGQGDTEAFF. CDR3 DNA: TGTGCCAGCAGTTCGGGACAGGGCGACACTGAAGCTTTCTTT.

This clone is a singleton in its sample. V usage is TRBV24-1 and J usage is TRBJ2-3, with TRBD2 identical over 7 bases. This CDR3 has 16 amino acids. Germline-derived CDR1 and CDR2 are KGHDR and SFDVKD. Trimming cost V 1 base and J 5 bases; bases outside gene matches: 8. The CDR3 DNA reads TGTGCCACCAGTGATTTCCGGGGGGTTCAGGAAGATACGCAGTATTTT. Translated, it gives CATSDFRGVQEDTQYF.

The chain employs TRBV6-5 and TRBJ2-7; the D is unclear. Per germline, CDR1 MNHEY and CDR2 SVGAGI. The CDR3 covers 13 residues. V was clipped by 5 bases and J by 0 bases, with 8 bases between them. The CDR3: CASSLPSSYEQYV. The CDR3 nucleotides are TGTGCCAGCAGTCTCCCCAGCTCCTACGAGCAGTACGTC.